This entry lists 20 T cell receptor beta chains sequenced from one sample in a study of OX40 agonist ivuxolimab in advanced cancers. The table came from immunoSEQ multiplex PCR; TCRdb's copy has only in-frame clones and leaves some out. The data contain some 20,000 clones, 74% of them seen just once; the ten biggest clones take up 25% to 40%. The starting material was CD4+ or CD8+ T cells sorted from blood, obtained in a trial of the OX40 agonist ivuxolimab. These receptors were collected from an adult with an advanced solid tumor such as melanoma, head and neck, liver or kidney cancer.

The chain has TRBV5-1 and TRBJ1-1; D is perhaps TRBD1 (6 bases). The CDR3 is 15 amino acids. Trimming pared 7 bases from V and 0 bases from J, leaving 16 bases between. CDR1 and CDR2 from the germline V gene are SGHRS and YFSETQ. The CDR3 nucleotides are TGCGCCAGCTGGGAATCCGGGGACATGAACACTGAAGCTTTCTTT. This sequence encodes CASWESGDMNTEAFF.

V gene TRBV30 combines with J gene TRBJ1-1; TRBD1 might be the D (5 bases). CDR3 size: 12 residues. V gave up 2 bases and J gave up 5 bases, with 9 bases separating them. Germline CDR1 is GTSNPN and CDR2 is SVGIG (reference sequence). The CDR3 region has the DNA TGTGCCTGGAGTCTAGGGGTTACTGAAGCTTTCTTT. Translating it yields CAWSLGVTEAFF.

The rearrangement links TRBV28 to TRBJ1-5; D unresolved. The CDR3 length is 16 residues. Trimming shortened V by 6 bases and J by 1 base, and 16 bases separated the two germline ends. CDR1 is MDHEN, CDR2 SYDVKM, per germline. CDR3 in DNA: TGTGCCAGCAGCCAAGAGACCCCGACAAGCAATCAGCCCCAGCATTTT. It yields the protein CASSQETPTSNQPQHF.

This clone has only a few counts. This rearrangement joins TRBV6-1 to TRBJ1-6; TRBD1 might be the D (5 bases). The CDR3 spans 13 residues. Germline loops: CDR1 MNHNS, CDR2 SASEGT. V lost 3 bases to trimming and J lost 5 bases, with 5 bases between them. CDR3 in amino acids: CASSDRDNSPLHF. The CDR3 DNA reads as TGTGCCAGCAGTGACAGGGATAATTCACCCCTCCACTTT.

This chain links TRBV5-1 with TRBJ2-1; no reliable D call. The CDR3 consists of 15 residues. Deletions cut 3 bases from V and 10 bases from J, with 20 bases between. The germline gives CDR1 SGHRS, CDR2 YFSETQ. Here the CDR3 DNA reads TGCGCCAGCAGCTGGAACCCTTTCAGCATTTACGAGCAGTTCTTC. It translates to CASSWNPFSIYEQFF.

The chain links TRBV27 to TRBJ1-2; TRBD1 is a possible D gene (5 bases). The V end was cut by 0 bases, the J end by 1 base, with 15 bases between. The CDR3 consists of 17 residues. Germline lookup yields CDR1 MNHEY and CDR2 SMNVEV (reference sequence). The CDR3 DNA reads TGTGCCAGCAGTTTATCGGGGGTGGGGTCTTATAACTATGGCTACACCTTC. Its protein product is CASSLSGVGSYNYGYTF.

Written as DNA, the CDR3 is TGTGCCAGCACCTGGACAGCCTCCTACGAGCAGTACTTC. Its protein is CASTWTASYEQYF. V usage is TRBV6-1 and J usage is TRBJ2-7; D perhaps matches TRBD1 (6 bases). V was trimmed by 7 bases and J by 0 bases, leaving 10 bases between them. Germline V gene sequence: CDR1 MNHNS, CDR2 SASEGT. The length of the CDR3 is 13 residues.

The chain combines TRBV6-4 with TRBJ2-1; possible D gene TRBD1, 5 bases. The CDR3 has 14 amino acids. The V end lost 6 bases, the J end lost 0 bases, and 9 bases lay between the germline ends. CDR1 and CDR2 from the germline V gene are MRHNA and SNTAGT. The CDR3 DNA follows: TGTGCCAGCAGACCCGACAGCTCCTACAATGAGCAGTTCTTC. Protein product: CASRPDSSYNEQFF.

This chain joins TRBV12-5 and TRBJ2-2, with D uncertain. Between the trimmed V and J ends, which lost 9 bases and 2 bases, there was a span of 13 bases. The germline CDR1 and CDR2 sequences are LGHNT and FRNRAP. The CDR3 extends over 14 amino acids. CDR3 DNA: TGTGCTAGGGGCAGGACGGGCAACACCGGGGAGCTGTTTTTT. It specifies CARGRTGNTGELFF.

This clone was detected only a few times. V gene TRBV5-1 combines with J gene TRBJ1-1; no reliable D call. CDR3 size: 20 residues. V was clipped by 1 base and J by 1 base, with 26 bases between them. CDR1 and CDR2 from the germline V gene are SGHRS and YFSETQ. This CDR3 is CASSLNADPGLIYPNTEAFF. The CDR3 bases are TGCGCCAGCAGCTTGAACGCGGACCCCGGTCTTATTTATCCGAACACTGAAGCTTTCTTT.

CDR3 amino acids: CASSFRLAGQETQYF. CDR3 in DNA: TGTGCCAGCAGTTTTCGACTAGCGGGTCAAGAGACCCAGTACTTC. The V gene is TRBV28, the J gene TRBJ2-5; TRBD2 aligns across 10 bases. Germline V gives CDR1 MDHEN, CDR2 SYDVKM. The trim removed 3 bases at V and 2 bases at J, leaving 3 bases unmatched. The CDR3 spans 15 residues.

The chain carries TRBV27 and TRBJ2-7, with D possibly being TRBD2 (5 bases). Germline CDR1 and CDR2: MNHEY and SMNVEV (reference sequence). This CDR3 region has 14 residues. V shed 3 bases and J shed 3 bases, with 12 bases lying between them. The chain's CDR3 is CASSFEGTFYEQYF. The CDR3 DNA reads as TGTGCCAGCAGTTTTGAGGGAACTTTCTACGAGCAGTACTTC.

The chain recombines TRBV4-3 with TRBJ2-7; D gene unclear. The CDR3 contains 15 residues. V was clipped by 1 base and J by 0 bases, with 10 bases between them. CDR1 is LGHNA and CDR2 is YSLEER in the germline V gene. CDR3 DNA sequence: TGCGCCAGCAGCCAAGGTCGCGGTAGCTCCTACGAGCAGTACTTC. Its translation is CASSQGRGSSYEQYF.

The chain joins TRBV5-1 to TRBJ2-1; D possibly uses TRBD1 or TRBD2 (6 bases each). CDR1 is SGHRS, CDR2 YFSETQ, per germline. Trimming removed 7 bases at V and 3 bases at J, with 14 bases between. The CDR3 consists of 14 residues. CDR3 loop: CASHGGQVYNEQFF. The DNA of the CDR3 is TGCGCCAGCCATGGGGGGCAGGTCTACAATGAGCAGTTCTTC.

The chain recombines TRBV27 with TRBJ2-1; perhaps TRBD2 as D (6 bases). The CDR3 loop spans 14 amino acids. The V gene lost 2 bases and the J gene lost 7 bases, with 12 bases spanning the gap. Germline V lookup: CDR1 MNHEY, CDR2 SMNVEV (reference sequence). CDR3 nucleotide sequence: TGTGCCAGCAGTTTACGCGGGGTCGGGAATGAGCAGTTCTTC. As protein: CASSLRGVGNEQFF.

V usage is TRBV10-1 and J usage is TRBJ2-3; 10 nucleotides align to TRBD2. With V trimmed by 0 bases and J by 7 bases, 16 bases remained unmatched. This CDR3 contains 19 residues. CDR1 and CDR2 from the germline V gene are WNHNN and SYGVQD (reference sequence). The CDR3 sequence is CASSESSGLGLAKSYTQYF. Written as DNA, the CDR3 is TGCGCCAGCAGTGAGTCATCAGGATTGGGACTAGCGAAAAGCTATACGCAGTATTTT.

A few counts support this clone. The J gene is TRBJ1-2, the V gene TRBV10-3; D not resolved. Germline-derived CDR1 and CDR2 are ENHRY and SYGVKD. The V and J ends lost 8 bases and 4 bases respectively, with 14 bases between them. CDR3 size: 13 residues. The CDR3: CAIAAEGIYGYTF. Here the CDR3 DNA reads TGTGCCATCGCGGCGGAGGGCATCTATGGCTACACCTTC.

The chain employs TRBV7-3 and TRBJ2-1, with TRBD2 matching 10 bases. This CDR3 region has 16 residues. Germline V gives CDR1 SGHTA, CDR2 FQGTGA. V lost 5 bases to trimming and J lost 6 bases; unmatched junction nucleotides: 10. CDR3 sequence reads: CASSPASGSYINEQFF. DNA of the CDR3: TGTGCCAGCAGCCCCGCTAGCGGGAGTTATATCAATGAGCAGTTCTTC.

The chain is built from TRBV27 and TRBJ1-5; no clear D. The CDR3 runs to 13 residues. CDR1 and CDR2 (germline): MNHEY, SMNVEV (reference sequence). The V end was cut by 6 bases, the J end by 6 bases, with 12 bases between. The CDR3 protein is CASRVASGQPQHF. CDR3 sequence (DNA): TGTGCCAGCAGAGTGGCGTCGGGTCAGCCCCAGCATTTT.

The rearrangement uses TRBV7-2 and TRBJ2-7; the D gene is possibly TRBD2 (6 bases). The CDR3 runs to 14 residues. Germline CDR1 reads SGHTA; CDR2 reads FQGNSA. V was trimmed by 4 bases and J by 5 bases, leaving 15 bases between them. This chain's CDR3 is CASSSAGPLDEQYF. The CDR3, as DNA: TGTGCCAGCAGCTCAGCGGGTCCTTTGGACGAGCAGTACTTC. Filled out from reference TRBV7-2 and TRBJ2-7, the complete variable domain reads GAGVSQSPSNKVTEKGKDVELRCDPISGHTALYWYRQSLGQGLEFLIYFQGNSAPDKSGLPSDRFSAERTGGSVSTLTIQRTQQEDSAVYLCASSSAGPLDEQYFGPGTRLTVT.